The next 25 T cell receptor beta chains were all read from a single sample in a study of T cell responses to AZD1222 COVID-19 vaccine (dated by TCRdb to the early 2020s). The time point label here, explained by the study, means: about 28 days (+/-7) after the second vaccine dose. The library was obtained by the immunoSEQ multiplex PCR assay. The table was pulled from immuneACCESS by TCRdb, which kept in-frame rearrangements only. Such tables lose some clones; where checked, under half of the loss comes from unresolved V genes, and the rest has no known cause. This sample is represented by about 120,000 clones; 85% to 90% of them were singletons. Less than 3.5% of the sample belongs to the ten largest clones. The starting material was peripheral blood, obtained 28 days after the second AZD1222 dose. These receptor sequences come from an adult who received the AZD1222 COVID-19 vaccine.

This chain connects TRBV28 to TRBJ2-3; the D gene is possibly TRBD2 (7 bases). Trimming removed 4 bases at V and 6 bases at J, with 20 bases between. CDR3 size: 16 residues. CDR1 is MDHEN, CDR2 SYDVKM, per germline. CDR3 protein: CASSSLTRGGGDTQYF. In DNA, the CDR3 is TGTGCCAGCAGTTCCCTCACTAGGGGGGGAGGGGATACGCAGTATTTT. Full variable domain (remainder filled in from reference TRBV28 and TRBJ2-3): DVKVTQSSRYLVKRTGEKVFLECVQDMDHENMFWYRQDPGLGLRLIYFSYDVKMKEKGDIPEGYSVSREKKERFSLILESASTNQTSMYLCASSSLTRGGGDTQYFGPGTRLTVL.

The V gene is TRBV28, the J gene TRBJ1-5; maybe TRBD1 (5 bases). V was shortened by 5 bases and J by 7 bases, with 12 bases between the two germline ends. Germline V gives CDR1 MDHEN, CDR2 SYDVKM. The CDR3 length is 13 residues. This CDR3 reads CASSLTGWQPQHF. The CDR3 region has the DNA TGTGCCAGCAGTCTTACAGGCTGGCAGCCCCAGCATTTT.

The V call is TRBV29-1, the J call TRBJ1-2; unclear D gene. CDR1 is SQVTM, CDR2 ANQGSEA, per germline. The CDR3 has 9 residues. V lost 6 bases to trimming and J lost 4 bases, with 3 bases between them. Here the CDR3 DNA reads TGCAGCGTATCCTATGGCTACACCTTC. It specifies CSVSYGYTF.

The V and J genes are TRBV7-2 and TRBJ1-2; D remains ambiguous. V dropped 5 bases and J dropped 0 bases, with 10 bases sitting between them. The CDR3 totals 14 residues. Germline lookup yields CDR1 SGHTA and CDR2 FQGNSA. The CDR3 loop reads CASSPGRSNYGYTF. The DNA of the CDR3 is TGTGCCAGCAGCCCTGGGAGGTCTAACTATGGCTACACCTTC.

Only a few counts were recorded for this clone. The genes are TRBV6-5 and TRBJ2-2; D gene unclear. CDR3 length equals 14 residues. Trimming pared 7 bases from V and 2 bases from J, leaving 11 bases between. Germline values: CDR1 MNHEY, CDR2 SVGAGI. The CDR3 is CASKRRRNTGELFF. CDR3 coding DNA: TGTGCCAGCAAAAGACGCCGAAACACCGGGGAGCTGTTTTTT.

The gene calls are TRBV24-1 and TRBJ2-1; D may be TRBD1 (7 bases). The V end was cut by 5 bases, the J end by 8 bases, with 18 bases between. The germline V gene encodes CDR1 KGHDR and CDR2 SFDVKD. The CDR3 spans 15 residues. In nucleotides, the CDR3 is TGTGCCACCAGTGGACAGGGAGGTGCGGAGGATGAGCAGTTCTTC. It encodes CATSGQGGAEDEQFF.

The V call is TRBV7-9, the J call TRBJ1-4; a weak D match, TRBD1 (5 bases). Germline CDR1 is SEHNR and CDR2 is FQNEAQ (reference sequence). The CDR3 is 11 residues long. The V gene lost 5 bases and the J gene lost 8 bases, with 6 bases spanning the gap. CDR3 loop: CASSGGEKLFF. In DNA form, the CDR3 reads TGTGCCAGCAGCGGGGGGGAAAAACTGTTTTTT.

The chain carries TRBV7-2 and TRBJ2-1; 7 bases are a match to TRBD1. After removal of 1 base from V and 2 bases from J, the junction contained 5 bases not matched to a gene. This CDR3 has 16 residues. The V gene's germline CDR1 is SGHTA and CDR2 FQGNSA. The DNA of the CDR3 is TGTGCCAGCAGCTTAGTGGGCAGGGGGACCTACAATGAGCAGTTCTTC. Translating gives CASSLVGRGTYNEQFF.

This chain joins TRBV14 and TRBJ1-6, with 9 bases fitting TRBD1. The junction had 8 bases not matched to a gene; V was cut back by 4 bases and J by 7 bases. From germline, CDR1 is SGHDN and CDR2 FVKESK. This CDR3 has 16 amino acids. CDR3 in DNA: TGTGCCAGCAGCCTGTGGGGACAGGGTTTCAATTCACCCCTCCACTTT. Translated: CASSLWGQGFNSPLHF. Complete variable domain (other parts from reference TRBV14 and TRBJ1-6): EAGVTQFPSHSVIEKGQTVTLRCDPISGHDNLYWYRRVMGKEIKFLLHFVKESKQDESGMPNNRFLAERTGGTYSTLKVQPAELEDSGVYFCASSLWGQGFNSPLHFGNGTRLTVT.

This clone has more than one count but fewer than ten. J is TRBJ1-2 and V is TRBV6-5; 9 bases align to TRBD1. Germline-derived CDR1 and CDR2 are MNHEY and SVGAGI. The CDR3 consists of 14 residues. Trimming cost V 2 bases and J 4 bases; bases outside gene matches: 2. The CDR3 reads CASSYRDRAYGYTF. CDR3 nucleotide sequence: TGTGCCAGCAGTTACCGGGACAGGGCCTATGGCTACACCTTC.

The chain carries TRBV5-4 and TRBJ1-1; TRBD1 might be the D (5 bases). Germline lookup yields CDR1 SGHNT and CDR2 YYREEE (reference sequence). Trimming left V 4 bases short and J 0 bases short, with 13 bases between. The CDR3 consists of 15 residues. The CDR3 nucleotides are TGTGCCAGCAGCCGGGGGTCAGGGATGAACACTGAAGCTTTCTTT. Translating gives CASSRGSGMNTEAFF.

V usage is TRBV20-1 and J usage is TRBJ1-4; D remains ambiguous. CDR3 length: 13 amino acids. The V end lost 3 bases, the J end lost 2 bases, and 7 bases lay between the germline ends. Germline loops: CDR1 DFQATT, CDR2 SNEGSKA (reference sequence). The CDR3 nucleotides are TGCAGTGCTAGTCCCGGTACTAATGAAAAACTGTTTTTT. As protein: CSASPGTNEKLFF.

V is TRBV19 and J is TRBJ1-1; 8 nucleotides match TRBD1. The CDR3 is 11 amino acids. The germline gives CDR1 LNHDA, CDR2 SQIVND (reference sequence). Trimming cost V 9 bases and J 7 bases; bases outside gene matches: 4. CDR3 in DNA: TGTGCCAGCAAACAGGGGGGTGAAGCTTTCTTT. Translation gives CASKQGGEAFF.

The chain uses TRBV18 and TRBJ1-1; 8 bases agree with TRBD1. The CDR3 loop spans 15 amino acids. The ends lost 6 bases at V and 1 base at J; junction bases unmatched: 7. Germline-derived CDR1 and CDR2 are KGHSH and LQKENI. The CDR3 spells CASSRGQGKNTEAFF. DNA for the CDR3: TGTGCCAGCTCCCGAGGACAGGGAAAGAACACTGAAGCTTTCTTT.

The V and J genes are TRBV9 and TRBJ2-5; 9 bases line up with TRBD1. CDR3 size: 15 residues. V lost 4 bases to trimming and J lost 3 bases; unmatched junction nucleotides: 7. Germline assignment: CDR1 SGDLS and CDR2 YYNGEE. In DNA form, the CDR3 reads TGTGCCAGCAGCACCACAGGGGGCTATGAAGAGACCCAGTACTTC. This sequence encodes CASSTTGGYEETQYF.

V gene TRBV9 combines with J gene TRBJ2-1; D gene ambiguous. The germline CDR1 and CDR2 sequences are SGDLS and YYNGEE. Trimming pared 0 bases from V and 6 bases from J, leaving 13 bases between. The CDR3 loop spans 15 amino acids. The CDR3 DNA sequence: TGTGCCAGCAGCGTAGGTCAAGGGTTTGGCAATGAGCAGTTCTTC. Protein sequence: CASSVGQGFGNEQFF.

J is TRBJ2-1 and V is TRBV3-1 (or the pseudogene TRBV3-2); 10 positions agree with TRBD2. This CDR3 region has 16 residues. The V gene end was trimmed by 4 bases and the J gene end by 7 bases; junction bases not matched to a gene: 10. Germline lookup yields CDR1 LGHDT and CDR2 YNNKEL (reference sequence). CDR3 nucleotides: TGTGCCAGCAGCCCCTGGGGAGCGGGGGGGAGTAATGAGCAGTTCTTC. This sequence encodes CASSPWGAGGSNEQFF.

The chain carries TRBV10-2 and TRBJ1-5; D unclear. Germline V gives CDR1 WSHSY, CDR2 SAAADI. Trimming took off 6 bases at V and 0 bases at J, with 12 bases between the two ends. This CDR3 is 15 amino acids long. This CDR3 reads CASRGGLTSNQPQHF. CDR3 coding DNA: TGCGCCAGCAGGGGAGGTCTGACTAGCAATCAGCCCCAGCATTTT.

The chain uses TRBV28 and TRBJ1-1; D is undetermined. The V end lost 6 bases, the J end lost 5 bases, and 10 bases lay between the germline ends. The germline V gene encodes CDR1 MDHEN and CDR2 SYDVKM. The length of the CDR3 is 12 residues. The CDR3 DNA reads TGTGCCAGCAGCCCCCTAGGGACTGAAGCTTTCTTT. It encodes CASSPLGTEAFF.

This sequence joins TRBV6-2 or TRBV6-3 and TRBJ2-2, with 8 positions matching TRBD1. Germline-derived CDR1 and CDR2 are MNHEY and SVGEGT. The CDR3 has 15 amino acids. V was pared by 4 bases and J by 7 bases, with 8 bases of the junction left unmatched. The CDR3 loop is CASSFGQGEVGELFF. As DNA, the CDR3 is TGTGCCAGCAGTTTTGGACAGGGAGAGGTCGGGGAGCTGTTTTTT.

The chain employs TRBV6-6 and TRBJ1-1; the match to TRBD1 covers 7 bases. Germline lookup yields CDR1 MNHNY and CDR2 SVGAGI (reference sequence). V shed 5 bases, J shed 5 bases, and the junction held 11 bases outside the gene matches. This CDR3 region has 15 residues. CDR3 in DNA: TGTGCCAGCAGTGACCGACAGGGAGTGAGGACTGAAGCTTTCTTT. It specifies CASSDRQGVRTEAFF.

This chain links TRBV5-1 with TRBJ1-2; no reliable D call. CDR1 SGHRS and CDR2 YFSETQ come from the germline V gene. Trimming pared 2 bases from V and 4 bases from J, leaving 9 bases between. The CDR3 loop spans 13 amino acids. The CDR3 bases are TGCGCCAGCAGCTTCGGGGAATCCTATGGCTACACCTTC. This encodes CASSFGESYGYTF.

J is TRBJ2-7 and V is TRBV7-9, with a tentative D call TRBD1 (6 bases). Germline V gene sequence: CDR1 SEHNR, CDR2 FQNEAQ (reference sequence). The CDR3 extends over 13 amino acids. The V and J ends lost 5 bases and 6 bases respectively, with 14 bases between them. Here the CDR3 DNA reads TGTGCCAGCAGCCCCAGGGGCTCTTCCGAGCAGTACTTC. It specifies CASSPRGSSEQYF.

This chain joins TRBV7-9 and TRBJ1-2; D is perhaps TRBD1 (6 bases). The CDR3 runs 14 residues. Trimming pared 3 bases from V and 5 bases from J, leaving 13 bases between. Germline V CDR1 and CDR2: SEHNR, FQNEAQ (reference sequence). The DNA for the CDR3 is TGTGCCAGCAGCTTTTGGACAGCGTCGTATGGCTACACCTTC. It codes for CASSFWTASYGYTF.

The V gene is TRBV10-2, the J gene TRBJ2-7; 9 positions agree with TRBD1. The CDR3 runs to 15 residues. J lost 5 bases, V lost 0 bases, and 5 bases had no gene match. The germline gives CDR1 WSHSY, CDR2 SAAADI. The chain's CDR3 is CASSESGTGYHEQYF. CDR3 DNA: TGCGCCAGCAGTGAGTCTGGGACAGGGTACCACGAGCAGTACTTC.